This T cell receptor beta chain was documented in a study of T cell repertoires in cytomegalovirus infection. Overall study: An indication of both CMV infection and matching HLA type came from public TCR beta signatures.

The CDR3 sequence is 13 residues long. V was pared by 5 bases and J by 2 bases, with 2 bases of the junction left unmatched. The study, taken as a whole, reports: Predominance within the ex vivo response was attributable to HLA-C-restricted CMV-specific TCR beta clonotypes. Carriage of CMV together with the relevant HLA was identifiable through cumulative public TCR beta family frequency.

At least ten counts were recorded for this clonotype. Its antigen is still unknown. TCRdb recomputed calls from the reads with MiXCR, one row per CDR3 protein. The sample has about 360,000 distinct CDR3 sequences, about a sixth seen once; the top ten hold roughly 8.7%. Sequences were obtained from PBMCs. The genes are TRBV12-3 or TRBV12-4 and TRBJ2-7, with 8 nucleotides matching TRBD2. This receptor was identified in a human donor in good health (CMV status not recorded). Some clones in this sample may be carry-over from other donors' samples. CDR3 region: CASSTSGPYEQYF. The CDR3 DNA is TGTGCCAGCAGTACTAGCGGACCCTACGAGCAGTACTTC.